This passage covers 4 T cell receptor beta chains from one sample sequenced in a study of T cells after posttransplantation cyclophosphamide. Profiled with immunoSEQ multiplex PCR; TCRdb holds only in-frame clones, not every one. Here the sample spans approximately 30,000 clones, roughly 85% being singletons. The sample consisted of PBMCs. These receptors originate from a man aged 50-60 years.

V and J are TRBV29-1 and TRBJ2-3, with TRBD1 matching over 8 bases. The V gene's germline CDR1 is SQVTM and CDR2 ANQGSEA. The CDR3 runs 15 residues. The V and J ends lost 3 bases and 3 bases, in that order; junction bases with no gene match: 8. CDR3: CSVESPDRVTDTQYF. Written as DNA, the CDR3 is TGCAGCGTTGAGTCGCCGGACAGGGTGACAGATACGCAGTATTTT.

The chain employs TRBV9 and TRBJ2-7; 8 positions agree with TRBD2. The germline V gene encodes CDR1 SGDLS and CDR2 YYNGEE. This CDR3 spans 15 amino acids. V was pared by 4 bases and J by 4 bases, with 10 bases of the junction left unmatched. CDR3 nucleotides: TGTGCCAGCAGCCCGAGCGGGAGTTCCCTTTACGAGCAGTACTTC. Translating gives CASSPSGSSLYEQYF.

The rearrangement joins TRBV7-6 to TRBJ1-6; D perhaps matches TRBD1 (6 bases). The CDR3 has 15 amino acids. The germline gives CDR1 SGHVS, CDR2 FNYEAQ. With 9 bases removed from V and 0 bases from J, the gap between germline ends came to 12 bases. As DNA, the CDR3 is TGTGCCAGGTCGGACAGAATCTCCTATAATTCACCCCTCCACTTT. This gives the protein CARSDRISYNSPLHF.

The DNA for the CDR3 is TGCGCCAGCAGACGGGGATACGAAACCACCTACGAGCAGTACTTC. This sequence encodes CASRRGYETTYEQYF. This chain connects TRBV5-1 to TRBJ2-7; D possibly corresponds to TRBD2 (5 bases). The CDR3 contains 15 residues. V was pared by 5 bases and J by 2 bases, with 17 bases between. Germline loops: CDR1 SGHRS, CDR2 YFSETQ.